This T cell receptor (beta chain) was documented in a study of shared clonotypes between healthy human individuals. The CDR3 runs to 16 residues. The ends were cut back, 3 bases at V and 2 bases at J, with 16 bases in the middle. CDR1 SGDLS and CDR2 YYNGEE come from the germline V gene. Each sorted subset replicate got 200 ng genomic DNA, tens of thousands of genomes. Method: immunoSEQ multiplex PCR; TCRdb's copy keeps in-frame clones and lacks some. The table lists about 2.3 million clones, 85% to 95% of them singletons. Sequenced input: naive CD4+ T cells from PBMCs. Documented subset: CD45RA+ positively selected. This TCR came from a young man in good health. Some clones in this sample may be carry-over from other donors' samples. This chain joins TRBV9 and TRBJ2-3; D is possibly TRBD1 or TRBD2 (5 bases each). CDR3 nucleotides: TGTGCCAGCAGCGATCGGGACCGCGGGTTCACAGATACGCAGTATTTT. Protein product: CASSDRDRGFTDTQYF.